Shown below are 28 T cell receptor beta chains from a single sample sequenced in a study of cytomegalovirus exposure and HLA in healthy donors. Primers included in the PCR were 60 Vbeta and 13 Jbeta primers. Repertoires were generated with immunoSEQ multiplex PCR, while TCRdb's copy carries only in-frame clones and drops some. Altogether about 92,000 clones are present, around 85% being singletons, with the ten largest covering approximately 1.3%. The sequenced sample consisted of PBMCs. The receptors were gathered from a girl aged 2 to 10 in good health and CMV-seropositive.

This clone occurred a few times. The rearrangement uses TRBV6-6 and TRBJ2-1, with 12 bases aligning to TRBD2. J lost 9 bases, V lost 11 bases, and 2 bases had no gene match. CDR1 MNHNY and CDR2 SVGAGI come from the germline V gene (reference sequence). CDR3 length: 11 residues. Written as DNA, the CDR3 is TGTGCCGTACTAGCGGGAGGTGAGCAGTTCTTC. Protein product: CAVLAGGEQFF.

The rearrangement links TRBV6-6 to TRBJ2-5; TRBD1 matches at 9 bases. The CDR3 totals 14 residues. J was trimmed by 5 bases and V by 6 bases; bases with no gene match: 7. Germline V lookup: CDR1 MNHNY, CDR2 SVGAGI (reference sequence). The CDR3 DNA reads TGTGCCAGCAGGAGTACAGGGGGCCTGGAGACCCAGTACTTC. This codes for CASRSTGGLETQYF.

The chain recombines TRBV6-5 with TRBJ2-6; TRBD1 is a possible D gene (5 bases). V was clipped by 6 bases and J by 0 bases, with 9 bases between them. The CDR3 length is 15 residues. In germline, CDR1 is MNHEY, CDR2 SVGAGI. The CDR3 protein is CASRTAFSGANVLTF. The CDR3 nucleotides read TGTGCCAGCAGGACAGCTTTCTCTGGGGCCAACGTCCTGACTTTC.

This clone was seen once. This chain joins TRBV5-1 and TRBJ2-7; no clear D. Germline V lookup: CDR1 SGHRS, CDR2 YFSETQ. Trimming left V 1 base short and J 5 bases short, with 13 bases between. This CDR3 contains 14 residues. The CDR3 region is CASSLSFTPHEQYF. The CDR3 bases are TGCGCCAGCAGCTTGAGCTTCACCCCCCACGAGCAGTACTTC.

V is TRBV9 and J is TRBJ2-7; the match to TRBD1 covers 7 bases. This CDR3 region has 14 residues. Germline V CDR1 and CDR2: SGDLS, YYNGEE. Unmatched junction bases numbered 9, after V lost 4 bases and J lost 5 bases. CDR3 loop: CASSIRDRTDEQYF. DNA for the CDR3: TGTGCCAGCAGCATCCGGGACAGAACAGACGAGCAGTACTTC. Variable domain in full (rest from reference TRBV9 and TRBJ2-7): DSGVTQTPKHLITATGQRVTLRCSPRSGDLSVYWYQQSLDQGLQFLIQYYNGEERAKGNILERFSAQQFPDLHSELNLSSLELGDSALYFCASSIRDRTDEQYFGPGTRLTVT.

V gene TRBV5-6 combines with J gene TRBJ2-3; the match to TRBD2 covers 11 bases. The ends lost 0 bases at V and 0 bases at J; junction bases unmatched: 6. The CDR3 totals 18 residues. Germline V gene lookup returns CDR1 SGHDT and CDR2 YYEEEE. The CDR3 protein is CASSLVVAGGTSTDTQYF. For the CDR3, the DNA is TGTGCCAGCAGCTTGGTAGTAGCGGGAGGGACTAGCACAGATACGCAGTATTTT.

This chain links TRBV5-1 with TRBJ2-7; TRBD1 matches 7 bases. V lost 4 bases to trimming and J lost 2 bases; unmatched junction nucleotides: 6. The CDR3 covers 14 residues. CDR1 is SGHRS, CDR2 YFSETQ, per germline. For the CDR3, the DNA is TGCGCCAGCAGCAAGTACAGGGGAGCCTACGAGCAGTACTTC. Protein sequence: CASSKYRGAYEQYF.

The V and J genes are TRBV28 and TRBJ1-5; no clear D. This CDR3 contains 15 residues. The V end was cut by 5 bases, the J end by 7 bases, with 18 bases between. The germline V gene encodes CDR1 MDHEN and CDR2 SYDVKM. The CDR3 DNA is TGTGCCAGCAGTCTTCCCGATTATACCAGGCAGCCCCAGCATTTT. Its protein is CASSLPDYTRQPQHF.

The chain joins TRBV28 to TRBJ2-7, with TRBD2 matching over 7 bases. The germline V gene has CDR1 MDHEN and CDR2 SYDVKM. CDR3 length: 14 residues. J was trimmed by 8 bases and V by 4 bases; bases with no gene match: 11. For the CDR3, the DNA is TGTGCCAGCAGTTCCGCGGGAGAACCGGTACAGCAGTACTTC. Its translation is CASSSAGEPVQQYF.

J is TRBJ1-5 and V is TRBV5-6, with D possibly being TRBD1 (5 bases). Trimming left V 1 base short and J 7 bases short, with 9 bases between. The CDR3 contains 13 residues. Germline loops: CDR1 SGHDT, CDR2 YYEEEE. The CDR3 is CASSLQGGQPQHF. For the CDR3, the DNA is TGTGCCAGCAGCTTGCAGGGTGGGCAGCCCCAGCATTTT.

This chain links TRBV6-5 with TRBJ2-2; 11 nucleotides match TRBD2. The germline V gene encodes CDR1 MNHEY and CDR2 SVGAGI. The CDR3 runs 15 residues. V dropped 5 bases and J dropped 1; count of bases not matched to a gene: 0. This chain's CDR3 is CASSGLAGNTGELFF. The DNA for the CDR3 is TGTGCCAGCAGTGGACTAGCGGGGAACACCGGGGAGCTGTTTTTT.

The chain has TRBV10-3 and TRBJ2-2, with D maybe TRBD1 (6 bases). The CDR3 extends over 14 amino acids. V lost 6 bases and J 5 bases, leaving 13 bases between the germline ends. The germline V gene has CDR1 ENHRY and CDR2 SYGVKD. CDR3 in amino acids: CAIRTARGTGELFF. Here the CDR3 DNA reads TGTGCCATCAGGACAGCCAGGGGTACCGGGGAGCTGTTTTTT.

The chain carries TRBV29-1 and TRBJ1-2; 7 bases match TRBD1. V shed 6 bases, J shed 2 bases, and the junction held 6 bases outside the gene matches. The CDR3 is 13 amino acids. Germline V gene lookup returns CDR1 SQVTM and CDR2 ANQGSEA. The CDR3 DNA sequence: TGCAGCGTCTCGCAGACAGGGAACTATGGCTACACCTTC. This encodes CSVSQTGNYGYTF.

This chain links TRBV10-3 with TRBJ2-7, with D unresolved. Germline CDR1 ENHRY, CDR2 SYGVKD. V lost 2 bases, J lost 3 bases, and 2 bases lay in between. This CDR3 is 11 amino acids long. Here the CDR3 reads CAISELYEQYF. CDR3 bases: TGTGCCATCAGTGAGCTCTACGAGCAGTACTTC.

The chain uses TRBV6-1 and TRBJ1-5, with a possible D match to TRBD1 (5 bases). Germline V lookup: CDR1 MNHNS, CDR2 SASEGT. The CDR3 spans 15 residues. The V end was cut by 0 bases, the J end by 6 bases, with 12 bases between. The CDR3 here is CASSEALGAGQPQHF. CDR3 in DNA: TGTGCCAGCAGTGAAGCGCTAGGGGCAGGTCAGCCCCAGCATTTT.

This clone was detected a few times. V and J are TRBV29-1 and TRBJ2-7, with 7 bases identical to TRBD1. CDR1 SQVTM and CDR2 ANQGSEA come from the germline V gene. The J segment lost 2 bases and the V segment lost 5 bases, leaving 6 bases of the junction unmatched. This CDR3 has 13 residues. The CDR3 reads CSVKQGNPYEQYF. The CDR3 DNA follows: TGCAGCGTTAAACAGGGGAACCCCTACGAGCAGTACTTC.

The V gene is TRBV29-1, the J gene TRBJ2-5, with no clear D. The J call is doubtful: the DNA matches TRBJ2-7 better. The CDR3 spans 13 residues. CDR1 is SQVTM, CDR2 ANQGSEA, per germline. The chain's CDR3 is CSVEGEYSYEQYF. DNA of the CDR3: TGCAGCGTTGAGGGCGAATACTCCTACGAGCAGTACTTC.

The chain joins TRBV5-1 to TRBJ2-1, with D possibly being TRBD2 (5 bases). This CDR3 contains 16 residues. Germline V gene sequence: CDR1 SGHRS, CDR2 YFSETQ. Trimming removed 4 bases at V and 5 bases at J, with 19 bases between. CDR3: CASSVYTSPGNNEQFF. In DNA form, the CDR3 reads TGCGCCAGCAGCGTATACACTAGTCCGGGCAACAATGAGCAGTTCTTC.

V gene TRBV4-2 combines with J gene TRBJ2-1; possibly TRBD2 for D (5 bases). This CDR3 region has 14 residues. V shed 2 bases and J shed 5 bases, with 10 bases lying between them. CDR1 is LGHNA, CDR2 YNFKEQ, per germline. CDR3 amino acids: CASSQLALDNEQFF. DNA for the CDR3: TGTGCCAGCAGCCAATTAGCGTTAGACAATGAGCAGTTCTTC.

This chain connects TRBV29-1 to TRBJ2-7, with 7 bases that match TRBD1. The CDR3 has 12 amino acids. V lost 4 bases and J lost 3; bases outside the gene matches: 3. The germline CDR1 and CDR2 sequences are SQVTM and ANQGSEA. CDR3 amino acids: CSVVSGGYEQYF. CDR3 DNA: TGCAGCGTTGTCTCAGGGGGCTACGAGCAGTACTTC.

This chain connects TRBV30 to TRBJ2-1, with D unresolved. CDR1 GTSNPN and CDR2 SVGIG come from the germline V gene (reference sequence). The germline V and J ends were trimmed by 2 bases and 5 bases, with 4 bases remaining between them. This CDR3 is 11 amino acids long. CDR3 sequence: CAWSSDNEQFF. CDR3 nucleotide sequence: TGTGCCTGGAGTTCGGACAATGAGCAGTTCTTC.

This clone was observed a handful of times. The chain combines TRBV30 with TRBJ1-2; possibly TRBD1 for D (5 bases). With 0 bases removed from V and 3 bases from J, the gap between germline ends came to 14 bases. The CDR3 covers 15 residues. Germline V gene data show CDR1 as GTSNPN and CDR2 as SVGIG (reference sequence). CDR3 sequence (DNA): TGTGCCTGGAGTGTAGGGGTTGGGCCAGACTATGGCTACACCTTC. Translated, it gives CAWSVGVGPDYGYTF.

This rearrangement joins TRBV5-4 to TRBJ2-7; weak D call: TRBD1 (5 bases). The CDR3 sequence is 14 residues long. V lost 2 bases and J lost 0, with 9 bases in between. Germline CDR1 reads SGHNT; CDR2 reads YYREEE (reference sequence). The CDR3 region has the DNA TGTGCCAGCAGCTTTACAGGCAGCTCCTACGAGCAGTACTTC. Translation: CASSFTGSSYEQYF.

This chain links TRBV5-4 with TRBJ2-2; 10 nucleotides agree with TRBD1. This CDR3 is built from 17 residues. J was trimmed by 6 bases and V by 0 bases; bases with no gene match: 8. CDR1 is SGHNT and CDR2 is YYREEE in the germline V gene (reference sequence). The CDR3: CASSLAGRQGAAGELFF. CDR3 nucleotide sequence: TGTGCCAGCAGCTTGGCCGGAAGACAGGGGGCCGCCGGGGAGCTGTTTTTT. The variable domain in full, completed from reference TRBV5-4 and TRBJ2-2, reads ETGVTQSPTHLIKTRGQQVTLRCSSQSGHNTVSWYQQALGQGPQFIFQYYREEENGRGNFPPRFSGLQFPNYSSELNVNALELDDSALYLCASSLAGRQGAAGELFFGEGSRLTVL.

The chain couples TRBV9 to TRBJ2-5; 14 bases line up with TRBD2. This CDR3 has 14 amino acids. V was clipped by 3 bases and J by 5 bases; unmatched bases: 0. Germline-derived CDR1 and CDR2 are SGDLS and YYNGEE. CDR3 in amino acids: CASSGTSGRETQYF. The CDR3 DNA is TGTGCCAGCAGCGGGACTAGCGGGAGGGAGACCCAGTACTTC.

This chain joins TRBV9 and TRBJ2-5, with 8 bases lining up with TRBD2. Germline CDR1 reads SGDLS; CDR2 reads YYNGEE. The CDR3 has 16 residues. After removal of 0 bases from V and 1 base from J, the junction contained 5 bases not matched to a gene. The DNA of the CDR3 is TGTGCCAGCAGCGTAGGGGTAGCGGGAATCCAAGAGACCCAGTACTTC. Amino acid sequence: CASSVGVAGIQETQYF.

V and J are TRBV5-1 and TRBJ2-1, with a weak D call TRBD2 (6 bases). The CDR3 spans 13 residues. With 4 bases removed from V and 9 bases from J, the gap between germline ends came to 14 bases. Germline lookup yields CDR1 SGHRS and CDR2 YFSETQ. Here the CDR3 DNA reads TGCGCCAGCAGCGATGCAGCGGGTATTGAGCAGTTCTTC. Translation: CASSDAAGIEQFF.

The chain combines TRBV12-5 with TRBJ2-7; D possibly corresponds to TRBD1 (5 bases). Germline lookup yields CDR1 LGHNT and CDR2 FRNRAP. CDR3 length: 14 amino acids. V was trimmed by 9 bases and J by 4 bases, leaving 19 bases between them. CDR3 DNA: TGTGCTAGCCTGCCAAGCCAGGGCGGATACGAGCAGTACTTC. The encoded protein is CASLPSQGGYEQYF.